The clone carrying this T cell receptor (beta chain) was observed once. The antigen remains undetermined. Germline CDR1 reads SNHLY; CDR2 reads FYNNEI. Trimming shortened V by 7 bases and J by 0 bases, and 14 bases separated the two germline ends. The CDR3 is made up of 15 amino acids. The data were taken from a study of T cell repertoires in cytomegalovirus infection. Study in general: Public TCR beta signatures indicated both CMV infection and matching HLA type. Study findings and constraints: Cumulative frequency of public TCR beta families picked out carriers of CMV plus the relevant HLA. HLA-C-restricted CMV clonotypes gave the most frequent clonotype in two of eight donors.

TCRdb passed the reads through MiXCR, listing each CDR3 protein once. The table includes about 600,000 distinct CDR3 sequences, approximately 25% detected once. The genes are TRBV2 and TRBJ2-3; D tentatively reads TRBD1 or TRBD2 (5 bases each). This sequence was found in a human donor in good health (CMV status not recorded). Some clones in this sample may be carry-over from other donors' samples. Sequenced input: CD8+ T cells from PBMCs. In DNA, the CDR3 is TGTGCCAGCACGCCACGAGGGGACAGCACAGATACGCAGTATTTT. Translated, it gives CASTPRGDSTDTQYF.